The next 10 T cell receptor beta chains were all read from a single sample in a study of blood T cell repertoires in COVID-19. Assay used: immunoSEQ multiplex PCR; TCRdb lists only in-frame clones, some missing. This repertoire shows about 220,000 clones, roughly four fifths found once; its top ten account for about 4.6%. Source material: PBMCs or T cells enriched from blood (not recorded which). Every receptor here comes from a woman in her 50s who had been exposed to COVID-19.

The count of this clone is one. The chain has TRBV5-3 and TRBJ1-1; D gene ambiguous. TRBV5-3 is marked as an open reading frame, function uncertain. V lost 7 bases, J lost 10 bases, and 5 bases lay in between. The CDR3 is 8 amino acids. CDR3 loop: CARARAFF. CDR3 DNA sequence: TGTGCCAGAGCTAGAGCTTTCTTT.

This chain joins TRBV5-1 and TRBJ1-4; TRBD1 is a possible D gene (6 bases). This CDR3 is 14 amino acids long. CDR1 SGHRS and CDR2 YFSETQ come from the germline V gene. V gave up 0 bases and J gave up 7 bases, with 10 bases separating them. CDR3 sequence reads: CASSLAGVTEKLFF. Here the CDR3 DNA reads TGCGCCAGCAGCTTGGCAGGGGTCACTGAAAAACTGTTTTTT.

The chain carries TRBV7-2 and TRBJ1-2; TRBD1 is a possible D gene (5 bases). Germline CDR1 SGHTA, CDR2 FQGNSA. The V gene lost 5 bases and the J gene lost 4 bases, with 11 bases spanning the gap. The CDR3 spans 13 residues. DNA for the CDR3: TGTGCCAGCAGCCTTGATGGGGCCTATGGCTACACCTTC. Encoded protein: CASSLDGAYGYTF.

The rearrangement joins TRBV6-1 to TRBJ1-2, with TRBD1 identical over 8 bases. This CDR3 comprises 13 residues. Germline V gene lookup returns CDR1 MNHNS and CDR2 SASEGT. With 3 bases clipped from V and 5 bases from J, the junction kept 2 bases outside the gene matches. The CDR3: CASSDQGAYGYTF. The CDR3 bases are TGTGCCAGCAGTGACCAGGGGGCATATGGCTACACCTTC.

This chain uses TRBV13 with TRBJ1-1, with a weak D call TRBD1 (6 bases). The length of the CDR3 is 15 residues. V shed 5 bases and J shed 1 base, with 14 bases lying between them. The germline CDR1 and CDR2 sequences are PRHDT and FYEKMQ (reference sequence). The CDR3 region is CASSRTTGANTEAFF. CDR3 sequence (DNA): TGTGCCAGCAGCCGCACGACAGGCGCGAACACTGAAGCTTTCTTT.

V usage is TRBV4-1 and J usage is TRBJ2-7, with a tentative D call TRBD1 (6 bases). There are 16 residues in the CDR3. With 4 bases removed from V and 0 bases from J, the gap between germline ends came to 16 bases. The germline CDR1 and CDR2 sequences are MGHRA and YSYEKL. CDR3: CASSPAKEDSSYEQYF. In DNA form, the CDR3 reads TGCGCCAGCAGCCCTGCCAAGGAGGACAGCTCCTACGAGCAGTACTTC.

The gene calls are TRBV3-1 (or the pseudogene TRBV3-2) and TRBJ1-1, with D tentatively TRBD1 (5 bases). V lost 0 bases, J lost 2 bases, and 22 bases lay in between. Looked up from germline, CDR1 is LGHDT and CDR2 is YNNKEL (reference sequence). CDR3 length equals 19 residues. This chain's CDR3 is CASSQDHVQGGRFNTEAFF. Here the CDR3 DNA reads TGTGCCAGCAGCCAAGATCATGTGCAGGGTGGTAGGTTTAACACTGAAGCTTTCTTT.

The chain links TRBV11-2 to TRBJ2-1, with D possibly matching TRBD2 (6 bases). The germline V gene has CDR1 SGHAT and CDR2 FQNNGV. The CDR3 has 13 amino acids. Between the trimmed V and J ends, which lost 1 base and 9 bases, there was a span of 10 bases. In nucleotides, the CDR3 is TGTGCCAGCAGCTTAGGTCGGGGGAGTGAGCAGTTCTTC. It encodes CASSLGRGSEQFF.

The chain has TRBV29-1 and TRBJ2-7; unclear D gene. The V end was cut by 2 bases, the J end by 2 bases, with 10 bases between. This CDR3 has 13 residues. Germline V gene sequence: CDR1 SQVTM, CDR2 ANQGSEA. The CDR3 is CSVENGGTYEQYF. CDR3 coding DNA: TGCAGCGTTGAAAATGGCGGTACCTACGAGCAGTACTTC.

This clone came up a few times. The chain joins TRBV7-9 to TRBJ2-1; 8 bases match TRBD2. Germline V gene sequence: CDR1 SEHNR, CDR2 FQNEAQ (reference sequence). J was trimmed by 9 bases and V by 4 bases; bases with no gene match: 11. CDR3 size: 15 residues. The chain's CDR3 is CASSSRTSPTGEQFF. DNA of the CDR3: TGTGCCAGCAGCTCCCGGACTAGCCCTACAGGTGAGCAGTTCTTC. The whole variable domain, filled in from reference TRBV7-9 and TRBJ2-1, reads DTGVSQNPRHKITKRGQNVTFRCDPISEHNRLYWYRQTLGQGPEFLTYFQNEAQLEKSRLLSDRFSAERPKGSFSTLEIQRTEQGDSAMYLCASSSRTSPTGEQFFGPGTRLTVL.